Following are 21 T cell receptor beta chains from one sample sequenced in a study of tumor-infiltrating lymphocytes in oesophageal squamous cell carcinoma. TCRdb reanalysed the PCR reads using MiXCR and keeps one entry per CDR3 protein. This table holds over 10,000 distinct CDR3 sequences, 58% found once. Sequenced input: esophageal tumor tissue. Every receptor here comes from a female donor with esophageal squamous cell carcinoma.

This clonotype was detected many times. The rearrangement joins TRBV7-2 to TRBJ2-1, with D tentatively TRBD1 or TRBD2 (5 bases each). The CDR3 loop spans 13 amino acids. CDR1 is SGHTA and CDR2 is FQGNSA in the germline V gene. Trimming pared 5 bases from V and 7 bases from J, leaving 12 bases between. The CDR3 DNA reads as TGTGCCAGCAGCCATACGTGGGGGAATGAGCAGTTCTTC. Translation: CASSHTWGNEQFF. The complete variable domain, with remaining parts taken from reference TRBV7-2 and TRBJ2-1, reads GAGVSQSPSNKVTEKGKDVELRCDPISGHTALYWYRQSLGQGLEFLIYFQGNSAPDKSGLPSDRFSAERTGGSVSTLTIQRTQQEDSAVYLCASSHTWGNEQFFGPGTRLTVL.

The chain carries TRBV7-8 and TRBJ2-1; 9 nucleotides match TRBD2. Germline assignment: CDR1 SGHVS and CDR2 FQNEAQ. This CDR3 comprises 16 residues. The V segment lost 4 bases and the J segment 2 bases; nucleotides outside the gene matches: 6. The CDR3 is CASSYTTSGTYNEQFF. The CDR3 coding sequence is TGTGCCAGCAGCTATACGACTAGCGGAACCTACAATGAGCAGTTCTTC.

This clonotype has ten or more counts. The CDR3 sequence is CASSFPWGGKGSLQTRAEAFF. For the CDR3, the DNA is TGTGCCAGCAGTTTCCCATGGGGGGGAAAGGGTTCCCTGCAAACCAGGGCTGAAGCTTTCTTT. The chain employs TRBV6-1 and TRBJ1-1; TRBD1 is a possible D gene (5 bases). Trimming cost V 5 bases and J 6 bases, with 37 bases left between them. In germline, CDR1 is MNHNS, CDR2 SASEGT. The CDR3 is 21 residues long.

The CDR3 nucleotides are TGTGCCAGCAAGGATAGAAACTCTGGGGCCAACGTCCTGACTTTC. Its translation: CASKDRNSGANVLTF. This chain links TRBV2 with TRBJ2-6; no definite D call. The V and J ends lost 7 bases and 0 bases respectively, with 10 bases between them. Germline V CDR1 and CDR2: SNHLY, FYNNEI. The CDR3 is made up of 15 amino acids.

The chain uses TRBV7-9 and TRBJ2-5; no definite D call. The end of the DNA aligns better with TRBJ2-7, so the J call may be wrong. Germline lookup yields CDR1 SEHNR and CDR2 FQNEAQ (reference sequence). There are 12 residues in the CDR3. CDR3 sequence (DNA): TGTGCCAGCAGCCTCGAAGACTACGAGCAGTACTTC. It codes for CASSLEDYEQYF.

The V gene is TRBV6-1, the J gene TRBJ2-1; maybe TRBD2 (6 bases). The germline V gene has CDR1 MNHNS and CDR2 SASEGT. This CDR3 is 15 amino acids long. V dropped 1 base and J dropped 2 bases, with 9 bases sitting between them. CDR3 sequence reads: CASSEESGPYNEQFF. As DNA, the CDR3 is TGTGCCAGCAGTGAAGAGAGCGGGCCCTACAATGAGCAGTTCTTC.

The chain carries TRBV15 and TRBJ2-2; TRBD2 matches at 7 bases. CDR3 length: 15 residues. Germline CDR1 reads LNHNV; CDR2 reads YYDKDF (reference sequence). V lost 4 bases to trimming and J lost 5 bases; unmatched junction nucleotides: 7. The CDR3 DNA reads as TGTGCCACCAGCATTAGCGGGTTCTCTACCGGGGAGCTGTTTTTT. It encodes CATSISGFSTGELFF.

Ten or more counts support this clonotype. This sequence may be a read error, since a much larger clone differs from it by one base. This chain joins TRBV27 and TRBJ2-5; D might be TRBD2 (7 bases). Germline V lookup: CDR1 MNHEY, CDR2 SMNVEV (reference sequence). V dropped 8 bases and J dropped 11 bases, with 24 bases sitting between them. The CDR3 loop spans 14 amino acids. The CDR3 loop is CASWRGGDYNEQYF. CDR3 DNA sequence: TGTGCCAGCTGGAGGGGGGGAGACTACAATGAGCAGTACTTC.

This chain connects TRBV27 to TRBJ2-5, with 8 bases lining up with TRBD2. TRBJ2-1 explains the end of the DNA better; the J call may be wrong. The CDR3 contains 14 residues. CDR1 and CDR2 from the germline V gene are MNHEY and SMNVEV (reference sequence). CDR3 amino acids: CASSKTSDANEQFF. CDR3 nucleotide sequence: TGTGCCAGCAGTAAGACTAGCGACGCTAATGAGCAGTTCTTC.

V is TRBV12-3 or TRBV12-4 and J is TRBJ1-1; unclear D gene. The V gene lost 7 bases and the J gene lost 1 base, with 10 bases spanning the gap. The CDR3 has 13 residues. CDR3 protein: CASKIRWNTEAFF. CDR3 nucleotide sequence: TGTGCCAGCAAGATACGGTGGAACACTGAAGCTTTCTTT.

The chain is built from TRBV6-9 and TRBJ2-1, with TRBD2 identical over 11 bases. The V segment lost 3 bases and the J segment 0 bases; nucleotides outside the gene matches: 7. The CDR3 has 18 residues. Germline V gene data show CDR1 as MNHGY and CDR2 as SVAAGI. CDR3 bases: TGTGCCAGCAGTTACGAACTAGCGGGGGCCAGCTCCTACAATGAGCAGTTCTTC. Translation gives CASSYELAGASSYNEQFF.

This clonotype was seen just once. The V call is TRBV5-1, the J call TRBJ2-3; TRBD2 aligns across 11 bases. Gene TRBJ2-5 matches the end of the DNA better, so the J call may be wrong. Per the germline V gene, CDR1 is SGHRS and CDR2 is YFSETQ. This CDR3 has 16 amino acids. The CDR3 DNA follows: TGCGCCAGCAGCTTGGGCGCGACTAGCGGGAAAGAGACCCAGTACTTC. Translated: CASSLGATSGKETQYF.

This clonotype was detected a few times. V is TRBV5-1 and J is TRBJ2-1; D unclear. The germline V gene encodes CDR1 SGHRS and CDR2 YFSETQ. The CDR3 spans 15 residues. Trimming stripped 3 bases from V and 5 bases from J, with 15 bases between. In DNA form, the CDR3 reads TGCGCCAGCAGCTATGTGACGGGTGGACACAATGAGCAGTTCTTC. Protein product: CASSYVTGGHNEQFF.

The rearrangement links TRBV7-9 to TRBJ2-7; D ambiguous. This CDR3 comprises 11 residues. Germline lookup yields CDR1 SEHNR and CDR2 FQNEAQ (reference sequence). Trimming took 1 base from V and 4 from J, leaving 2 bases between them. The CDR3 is CASSLVYEQYF. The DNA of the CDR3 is TGTGCCAGCAGCTTAGTATACGAGCAGTACTTC. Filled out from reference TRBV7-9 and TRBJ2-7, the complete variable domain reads DTGVSQNPRHKITKRGQNVTFRCDPISEHNRLYWYRQTLGQGPEFLTYFQNEAQLEKSRLLSDRFSAERPKGSFSTLEIQRTEQGDSAMYLCASSLVYEQYFGPGTRLTVT.

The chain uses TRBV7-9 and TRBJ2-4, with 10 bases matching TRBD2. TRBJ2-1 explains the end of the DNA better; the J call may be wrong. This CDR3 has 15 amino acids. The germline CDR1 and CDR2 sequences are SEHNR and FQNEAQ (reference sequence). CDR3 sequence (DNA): TGTGCCAGCAGCTCGGGACTAGCGAGGGGGAATGAGCAGTTCTTC. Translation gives CASSSGLARGNEQFF.

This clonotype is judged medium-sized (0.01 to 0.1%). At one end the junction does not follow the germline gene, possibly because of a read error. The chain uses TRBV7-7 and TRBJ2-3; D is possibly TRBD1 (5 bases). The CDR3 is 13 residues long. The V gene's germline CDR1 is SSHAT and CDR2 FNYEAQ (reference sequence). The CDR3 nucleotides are TGTGCTAGCAGCGCCTCAGGGACAGATACGCAGTATTTT. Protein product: CASSASGTDTQYF.

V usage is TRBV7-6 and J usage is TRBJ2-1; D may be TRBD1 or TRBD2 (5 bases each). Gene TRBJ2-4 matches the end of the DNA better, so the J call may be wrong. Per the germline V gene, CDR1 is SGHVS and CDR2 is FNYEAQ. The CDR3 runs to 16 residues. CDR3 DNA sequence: TGTGCCAGCAGCTTAGGAGATCTGGGGGACAAAAACATTCAGTACTTC. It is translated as CASSLGDLGDKNIQYF.

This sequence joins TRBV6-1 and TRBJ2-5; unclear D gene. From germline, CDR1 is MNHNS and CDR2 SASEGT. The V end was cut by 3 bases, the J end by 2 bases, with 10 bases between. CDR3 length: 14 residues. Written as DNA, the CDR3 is TGTGCCAGCAGTGAGGGATTTTGGCAAGAGACCCAGTACTTC. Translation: CASSEGFWQETQYF.

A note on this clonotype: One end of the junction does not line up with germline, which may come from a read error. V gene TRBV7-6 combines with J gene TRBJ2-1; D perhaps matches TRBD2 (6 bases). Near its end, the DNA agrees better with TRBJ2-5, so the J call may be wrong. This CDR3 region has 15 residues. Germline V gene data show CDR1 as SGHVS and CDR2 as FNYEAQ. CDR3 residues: CASSLTGVLQETQYF. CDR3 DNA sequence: TGTGCTAGCAGCTTAACGGGGGTCCTACAAGAGACCCAGTACTTC.

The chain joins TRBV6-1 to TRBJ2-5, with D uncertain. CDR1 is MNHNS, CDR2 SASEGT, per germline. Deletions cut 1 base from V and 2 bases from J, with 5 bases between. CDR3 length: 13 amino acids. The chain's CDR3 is CASSEVGQETQYF. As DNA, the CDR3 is TGTGCCAGCAGTGAAGTCGGGCAAGAGACCCAGTACTTC.

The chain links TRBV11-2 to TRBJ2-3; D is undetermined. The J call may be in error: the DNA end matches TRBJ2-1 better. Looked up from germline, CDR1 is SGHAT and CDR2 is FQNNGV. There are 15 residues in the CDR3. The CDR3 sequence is CASSLVPVRHNEQFF. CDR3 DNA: TGTGCCAGCAGCTTAGTTCCGGTTCGCCACAATGAGCAGTTCTTC.